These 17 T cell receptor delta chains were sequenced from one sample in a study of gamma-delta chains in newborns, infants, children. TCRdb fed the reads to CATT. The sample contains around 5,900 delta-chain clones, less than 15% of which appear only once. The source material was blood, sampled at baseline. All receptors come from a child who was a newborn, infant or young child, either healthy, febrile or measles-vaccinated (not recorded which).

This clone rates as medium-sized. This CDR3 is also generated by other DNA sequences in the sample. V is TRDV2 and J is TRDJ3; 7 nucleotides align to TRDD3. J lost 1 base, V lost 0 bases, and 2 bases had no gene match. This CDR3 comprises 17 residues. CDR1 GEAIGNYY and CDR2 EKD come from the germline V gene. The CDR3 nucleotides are TGTGCCTGTGACACCGTACTGGGGTCCTGGGACACCCGACAGATGTTTTTC. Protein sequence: CACDTVLGSWDTRQMFF.

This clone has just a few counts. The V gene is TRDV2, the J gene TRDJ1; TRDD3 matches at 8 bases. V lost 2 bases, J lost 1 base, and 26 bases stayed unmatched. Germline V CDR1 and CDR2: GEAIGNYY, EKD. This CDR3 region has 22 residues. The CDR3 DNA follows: TGTGCCTGTGACAGAAGGGAATACCCCTACTGGGGGGGATATGCGATCACCGATAAACTCATCTTT. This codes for CACDRREYPYWGGYAITDKLIF.

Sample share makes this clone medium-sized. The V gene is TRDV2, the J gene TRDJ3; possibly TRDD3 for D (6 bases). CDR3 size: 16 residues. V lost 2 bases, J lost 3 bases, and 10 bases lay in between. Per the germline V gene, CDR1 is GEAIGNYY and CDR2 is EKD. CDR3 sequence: CACDSVLGWDTRQMFF. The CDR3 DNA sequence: TGTGCCTGTGACAGCGTACTGGGCTGGGACACCCGACAGATGTTTTTC.

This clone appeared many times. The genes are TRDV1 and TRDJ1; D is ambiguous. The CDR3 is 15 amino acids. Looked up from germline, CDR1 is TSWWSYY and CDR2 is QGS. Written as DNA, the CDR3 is TGTGCCGTCACGCGGTCCCGGGTCAACACCGATAAACTCATCTTT. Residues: CAVTRSRVNTDKLIF.

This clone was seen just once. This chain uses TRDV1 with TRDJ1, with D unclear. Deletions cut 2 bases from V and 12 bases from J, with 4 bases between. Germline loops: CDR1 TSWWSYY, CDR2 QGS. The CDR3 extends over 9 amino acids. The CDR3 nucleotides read TGTGCTCTTGGGGAATGGGTCATCTTT. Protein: CALGEWVIF.

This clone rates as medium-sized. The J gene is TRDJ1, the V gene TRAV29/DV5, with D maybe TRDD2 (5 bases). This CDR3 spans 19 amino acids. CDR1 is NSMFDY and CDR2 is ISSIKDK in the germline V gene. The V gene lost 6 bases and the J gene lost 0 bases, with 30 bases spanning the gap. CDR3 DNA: TGTGCAGGGGCTTTCCCCCATCTCCTTCACCCGACGTACACCGATAAACTCATCTTT. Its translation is CAGAFPHLLHPTYTDKLIF.

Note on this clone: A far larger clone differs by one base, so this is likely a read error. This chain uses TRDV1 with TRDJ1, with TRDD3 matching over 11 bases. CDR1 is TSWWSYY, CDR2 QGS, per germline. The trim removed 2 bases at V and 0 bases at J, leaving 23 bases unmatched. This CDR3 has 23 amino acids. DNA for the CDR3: TGTGCTCTTGGGGAAGTTCGGTTCATTAGGCCGTACTGGGGGATAACCTACACCGATAAACTCATCTTT. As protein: CALGEVRFIRPYWGITYTDKLIF.

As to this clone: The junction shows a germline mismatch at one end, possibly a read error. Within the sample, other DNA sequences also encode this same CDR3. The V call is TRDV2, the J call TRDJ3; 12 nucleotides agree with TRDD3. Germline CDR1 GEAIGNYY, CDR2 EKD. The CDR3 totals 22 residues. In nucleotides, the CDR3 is TGCGCCTGTGACTTTGTACTGGGGGATACCCCCCCCGGCTCCTGGGACACCCGACAGATGTTTTTC. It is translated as CACDFVLGDTPPGSWDTRQMFF.

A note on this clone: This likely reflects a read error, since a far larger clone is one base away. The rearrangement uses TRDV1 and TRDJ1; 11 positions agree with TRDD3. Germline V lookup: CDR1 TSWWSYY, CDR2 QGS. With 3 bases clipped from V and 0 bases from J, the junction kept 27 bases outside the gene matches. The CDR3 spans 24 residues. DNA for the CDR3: TGTGCTCTTGGGGAGTACCATCCGGCCGCATTCTACTGGGGGATATCCCCATACACCGATAAACTCATCTTT. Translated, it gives CALGEYHPAAFYWGISPYTDKLIF.

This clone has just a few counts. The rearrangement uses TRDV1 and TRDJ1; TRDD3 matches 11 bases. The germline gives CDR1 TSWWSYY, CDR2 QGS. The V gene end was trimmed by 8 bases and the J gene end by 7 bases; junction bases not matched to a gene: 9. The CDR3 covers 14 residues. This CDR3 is CALLLLGDMGKLIF. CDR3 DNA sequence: TGTGCTCTTCTTCTACTGGGGGATATGGGTAAACTCATCTTT.

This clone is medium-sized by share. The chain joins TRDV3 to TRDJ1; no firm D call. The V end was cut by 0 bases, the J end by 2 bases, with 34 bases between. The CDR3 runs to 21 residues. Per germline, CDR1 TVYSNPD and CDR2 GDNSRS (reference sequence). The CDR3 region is CAFRATFSLLDQRDQTDKLIF. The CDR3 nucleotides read TGTGCCTTTAGGGCCACTTTTTCGCTTCTAGATCAGAGAGACCAAACCGATAAACTCATCTTT.

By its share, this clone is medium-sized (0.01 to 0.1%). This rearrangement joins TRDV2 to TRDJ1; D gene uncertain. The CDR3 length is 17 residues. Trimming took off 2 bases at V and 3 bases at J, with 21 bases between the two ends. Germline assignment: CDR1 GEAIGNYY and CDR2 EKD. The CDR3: CACDRVGTRDSSDKLIF. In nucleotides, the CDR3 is TGTGCCTGTGACAGAGTGGGTACGAGGGACTCATCCGATAAACTCATCTTT.

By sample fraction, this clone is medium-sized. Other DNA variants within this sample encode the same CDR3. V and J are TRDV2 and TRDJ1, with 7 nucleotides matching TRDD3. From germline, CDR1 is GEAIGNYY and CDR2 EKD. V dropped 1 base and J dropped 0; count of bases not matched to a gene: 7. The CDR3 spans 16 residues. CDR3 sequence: CACDTIGGKYTDKLIF. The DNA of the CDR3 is TGTGCCTGTGACACTATTGGGGGAAAATACACCGATAAACTCATCTTT.

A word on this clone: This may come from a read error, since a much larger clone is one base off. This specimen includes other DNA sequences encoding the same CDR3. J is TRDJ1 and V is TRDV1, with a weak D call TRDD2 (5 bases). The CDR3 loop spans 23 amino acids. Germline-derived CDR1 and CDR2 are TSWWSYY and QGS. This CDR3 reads CALGEGFLPLRFHYSKYTDKLIF. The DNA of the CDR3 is TGTGCTCTTGGGGAAGGGTTTCTTCCCCTACGATTCCACTACTCCAAGTACACCGATAAACTTATCTTT.

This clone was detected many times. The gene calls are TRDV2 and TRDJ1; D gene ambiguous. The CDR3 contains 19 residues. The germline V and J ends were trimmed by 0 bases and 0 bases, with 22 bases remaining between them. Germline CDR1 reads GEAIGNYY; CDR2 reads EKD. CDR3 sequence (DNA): TGTGCCTGTGACACCTTAAAAGTAGTCCCCCCGGTGGACACCGATAAACTCATCTTT. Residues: CACDTLKVVPPVDTDKLIF.

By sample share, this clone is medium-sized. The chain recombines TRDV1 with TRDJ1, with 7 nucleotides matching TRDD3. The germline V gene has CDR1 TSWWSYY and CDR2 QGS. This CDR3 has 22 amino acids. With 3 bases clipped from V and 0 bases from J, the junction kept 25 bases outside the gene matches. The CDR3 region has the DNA TGTGCTCTTGGGGACCTATCCCCCGTACTGGGGCCCTCCCTTGGGGACACCGATAAACTCATCTTT. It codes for CALGDLSPVLGPSLGDTDKLIF.

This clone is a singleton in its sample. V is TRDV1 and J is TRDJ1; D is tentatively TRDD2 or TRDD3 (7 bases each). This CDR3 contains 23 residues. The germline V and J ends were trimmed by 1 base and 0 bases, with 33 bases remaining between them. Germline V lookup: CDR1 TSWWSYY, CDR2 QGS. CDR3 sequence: CALGEHRSLPKPDWGFYTDKLIF. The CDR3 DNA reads TGTGCTCTTGGGGAACATCGCTCGCTTCCTAAGCCTGACTGGGGTTTCTACACCGATAAACTCATCTTT.